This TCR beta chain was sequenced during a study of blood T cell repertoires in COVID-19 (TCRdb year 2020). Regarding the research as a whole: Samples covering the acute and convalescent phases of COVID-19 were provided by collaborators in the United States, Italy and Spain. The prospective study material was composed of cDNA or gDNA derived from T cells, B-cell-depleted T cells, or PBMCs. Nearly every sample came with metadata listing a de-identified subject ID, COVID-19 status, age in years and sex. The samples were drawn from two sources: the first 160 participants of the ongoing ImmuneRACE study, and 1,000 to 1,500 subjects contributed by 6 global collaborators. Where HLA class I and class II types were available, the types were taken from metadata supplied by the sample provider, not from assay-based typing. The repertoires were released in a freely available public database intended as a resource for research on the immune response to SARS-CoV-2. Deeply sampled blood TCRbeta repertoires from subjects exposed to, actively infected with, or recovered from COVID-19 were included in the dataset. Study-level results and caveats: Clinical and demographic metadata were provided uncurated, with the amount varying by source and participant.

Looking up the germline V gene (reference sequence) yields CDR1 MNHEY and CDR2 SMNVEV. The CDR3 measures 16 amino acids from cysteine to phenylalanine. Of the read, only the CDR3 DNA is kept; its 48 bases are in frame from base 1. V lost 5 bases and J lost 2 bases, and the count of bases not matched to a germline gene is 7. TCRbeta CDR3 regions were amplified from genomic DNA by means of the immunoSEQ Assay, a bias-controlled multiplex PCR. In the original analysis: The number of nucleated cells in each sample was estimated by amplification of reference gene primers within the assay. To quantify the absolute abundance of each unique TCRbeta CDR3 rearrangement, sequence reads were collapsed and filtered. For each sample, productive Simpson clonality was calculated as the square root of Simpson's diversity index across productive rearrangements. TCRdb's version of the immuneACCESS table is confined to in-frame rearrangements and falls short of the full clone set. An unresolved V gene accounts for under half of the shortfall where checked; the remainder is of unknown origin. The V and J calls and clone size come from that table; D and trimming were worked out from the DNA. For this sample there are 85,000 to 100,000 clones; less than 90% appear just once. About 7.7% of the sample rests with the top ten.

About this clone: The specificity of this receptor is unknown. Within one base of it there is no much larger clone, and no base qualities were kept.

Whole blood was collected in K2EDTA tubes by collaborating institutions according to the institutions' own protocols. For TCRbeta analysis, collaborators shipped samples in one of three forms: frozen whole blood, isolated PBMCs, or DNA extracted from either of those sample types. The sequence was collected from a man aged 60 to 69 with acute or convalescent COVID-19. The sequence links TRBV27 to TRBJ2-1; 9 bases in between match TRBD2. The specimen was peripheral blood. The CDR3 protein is CASSVYSGRTYNEQFF. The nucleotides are TGTGCCAGCAGTGTGTATAGCGGGAGAACCTACAATGAGCAGTTCTTC.